These 28 T cell receptor beta chains share one sample of origin, sequenced in a study of cytomegalovirus exposure and HLA in healthy donors. Vbeta (60) and Jbeta (13) primers were used in the PCR. The table came from immunoSEQ multiplex PCR; TCRdb's copy has only in-frame clones and leaves some out. This sample's table has around 65,000 clones. The source material was PBMCs. Source of these receptors: a boy younger than 18 in good health and CMV-seronegative.

The chain links TRBV2 to TRBJ2-1; D is ambiguous. With 10 bases removed from V and 6 bases from J, the gap between germline ends came to 16 bases. Germline V gene sequence: CDR1 SNHLY, CDR2 FYNNEI. The CDR3 runs to 13 residues. In nucleotides, the CDR3 is TGTGCCAACAGCGTAGAGAAGCGCAATGAGCAGTTCTTC. The encoded protein is CANSVEKRNEQFF.

V gene TRBV15 combines with J gene TRBJ2-7, with 8 bases lining up with TRBD2. The germline V gene encodes CDR1 LNHNV and CDR2 YYDKDF (reference sequence). Trimming took 0 bases from V and 6 from J; bases not matched to a gene: 7. The CDR3 runs to 15 residues. CDR3 in amino acids: CATSREVVAGTEQYF. The CDR3 DNA reads as TGTGCCACCAGCAGAGAGGTAGTAGCGGGGACCGAGCAGTACTTC.

V is TRBV30 and J is TRBJ1-2; tentatively, D is TRBD1 (5 bases). The CDR3 totals 17 residues. Germline V gene data show CDR1 as GTSNPN and CDR2 as SVGIG (reference sequence). V lost 0 bases and J lost 0, with 17 bases in between. DNA for the CDR3: TGTGCCTGGAGTGTAAGGATTACAGGCCTAGCTAACTATGGCTACACCTTC. Protein: CAWSVRITGLANYGYTF.

The chain joins TRBV5-6 to TRBJ2-5; D is ambiguous. The J call may be faulty, since TRBJ2-7 better matches the DNA end. There are 12 residues in the CDR3. Germline CDR1 and CDR2: SGHDT and YYEEEE. As DNA, the CDR3 is TGTGCCAGCAACTCAGGCACCTACGAGCAGTACTTC. It codes for CASNSGTYEQYF.

The V call is TRBV9, the J call TRBJ1-2; TRBD1 aligns across 9 bases. The CDR3 loop spans 16 amino acids. Germline CDR1 is SGDLS and CDR2 is YYNGEE. V dropped 4 bases and J dropped 6; count of bases not matched to a gene: 13. CDR3 coding DNA: TGTGCCAGCAGCCCCCTCTCCGGGACAGGGTTCAATGGCTACACCTTC. Residues: CASSPLSGTGFNGYTF.

This sequence joins TRBV7-6 and TRBJ1-5; D unresolved. There are 13 residues in the CDR3. Germline values: CDR1 SGHVS, CDR2 FNYEAQ. The V and J ends lost 3 bases and 7 bases respectively, with 10 bases between them. The CDR3 DNA reads TGTGCCAGCAGCTTTAAACCCGGGCAGCCCCAGCATTTT. Translation: CASSFKPGQPQHF.

The chain links TRBV5-1 to TRBJ2-1, with D perhaps TRBD2 (6 bases). The CDR3 loop spans 12 amino acids. The V end was cut by 5 bases, the J end by 5 bases, with 8 bases between. Germline values: CDR1 SGHRS, CDR2 YFSETQ. The CDR3: CASSWGDNEQFF. CDR3 coding DNA: TGCGCCAGCAGTTGGGGGGACAATGAGCAGTTCTTC.

The rearrangement joins TRBV6-4 to TRBJ1-2; 7 nucleotides agree with TRBD1. CDR1 is MRHNA and CDR2 is SNTAGT in the germline V gene. The CDR3 extends over 13 amino acids. With V trimmed by 0 bases and J by 7 bases, 2 bases remained unmatched. CDR3 sequence: CASSDSGGSGYTF. The CDR3 nucleotides are TGTGCCAGCAGTGACTCAGGGGGCAGTGGCTACACCTTC.

This chain uses TRBV27 with TRBJ2-1, with TRBD2 matching 7 bases. In germline, CDR1 is MNHEY, CDR2 SMNVEV (reference sequence). The CDR3 consists of 16 residues. J gave up 0 bases and V 6 bases, and 8 bases lay outside the gene matches. CDR3: CASRVTSASSYNEQFF. In nucleotides, the CDR3 is TGTGCCAGCAGGGTAACTAGCGCGAGCTCCTACAATGAGCAGTTCTTC.

The CDR3 region has the DNA TGTGCCAGCAGCTTATTACTAAGTAGCCCTGAAGCTTTCTTT. Its protein is CASSLLLSSPEAFF. This chain links TRBV7-8 with TRBJ1-1; unclear D gene. This CDR3 comprises 14 residues. V lost 2 bases and J lost 6, with 13 bases in between. Germline values: CDR1 SGHVS, CDR2 FQNEAQ.

V is TRBV9 and J is TRBJ1-2, with D maybe TRBD1 (5 bases). Germline assignment: CDR1 SGDLS and CDR2 YYNGEE. V lost 1 base, J lost 4 bases, and 8 bases lay in between. The CDR3 covers 13 residues. The CDR3 is CASSVRQGYGYTF. CDR3 coding DNA: TGTGCCAGCAGCGTAAGGCAGGGCTATGGCTACACCTTC.

The chain has TRBV5-1 and TRBJ2-6; 12 nucleotides agree with TRBD1. CDR3 size: 18 residues. Germline lookup yields CDR1 SGHRS and CDR2 YFSETQ. V shed 2 bases, J shed 0 bases, and the junction held 3 bases outside the gene matches. The CDR3 here is CASSFPGQGASGANVLTF. The DNA of the CDR3 is TGCGCCAGCAGCTTTCCGGGACAGGGGGCCTCTGGGGCCAACGTCCTGACTTTC.

The chain links TRBV7-2 to TRBJ2-5; 10 bases are a match to TRBD1. Germline CDR1 and CDR2: SGHTA and FQGNSA. The CDR3 is 14 amino acids. The J segment lost 4 bases and the V segment lost 4 bases, leaving 3 bases of the junction unmatched. The CDR3 spells CASSSRQGAETQYF. As DNA, the CDR3 is TGTGCCAGCAGCTCCCGACAGGGGGCAGAGACCCAGTACTTC.

The chain couples TRBV2 to TRBJ1-3; D gene ambiguous. V was clipped by 4 bases and J by 3 bases, with 10 bases between them. This CDR3 is built from 14 residues. CDR1 is SNHLY and CDR2 is FYNNEI in the germline V gene. The CDR3 nucleotides read TGTGCCAGCAGTGTGAGAGGGAGTGGAAACACCATATATTTT. It specifies CASSVRGSGNTIYF.

The chain couples TRBV18 to TRBJ1-1; D call uncertain. The V end was cut by 8 bases, the J end by 1 base, with 8 bases between. The CDR3 consists of 12 residues. Germline V gene lookup returns CDR1 KGHSH and CDR2 LQKENI. CDR3: CASDSQNTEAFF. CDR3 nucleotide sequence: TGTGCCAGCGATAGCCAGAACACTGAAGCTTTCTTT.

The chain links TRBV4-2 to TRBJ2-5, with 8 positions matching TRBD2. The J call could be wrong; TRBJ2-7 is a better fit for the DNA end. The CDR3 has 15 amino acids. Germline V gene sequence: CDR1 LGHNA, CDR2 YNFKEQ. The CDR3, as DNA: TGTGCCAGCAGCCAAGATGGGAGCGGGAGAGGCGAGCAGTACTTC. Translated: CASSQDGSGRGEQYF.

This sequence joins TRBV14 and TRBJ2-3; 7 bases match TRBD2. CDR1 and CDR2 (germline): SGHDN, FVKESK. V lost 1 base to trimming and J lost 0 bases; unmatched junction nucleotides: 10. The CDR3 contains 18 residues. The CDR3 loop reads CASSQGTRLAHSTDTQYF. The CDR3 DNA sequence: TGTGCCAGCAGCCAAGGGACCCGACTAGCTCATAGCACAGATACGCAGTATTTT.

Concerning this clone: The same CDR3 can be traced to other DNA sequences in this sample. V usage is TRBV19 and J usage is TRBJ1-5; D uncertain. Germline CDR1 reads LNHDA; CDR2 reads SQIVND (reference sequence). This CDR3 is built from 14 residues. The ends were cut back, 7 bases at V and 4 bases at J, with 14 bases in the middle. In DNA, the CDR3 is TGTGCCAGTACCAAAGGAGGCGTAAATCAGCCCCAGCATTTT. Amino acid sequence: CASTKGGVNQPQHF. Supplemented by reference TRBV19 and TRBJ1-5, the full variable domain reads DGGITQSPKYLFRKEGQNVTLSCEQNLNHDAMYWYRQDPGQGLRLIYYSQIVNDFQKGDIAEGYSVSREKKESFPLTVTSAQKNPTAFYLCASTKGGVNQPQHFGDGTRLSIL.

The rearrangement links TRBV7-3 to TRBJ2-3; TRBD1 matches 8 bases. The V gene end was trimmed by 5 bases and the J gene end by 1 base; junction bases not matched to a gene: 5. The CDR3 sequence is 15 residues long. Germline loops: CDR1 SGHTA, CDR2 FQGTGA. The DNA of the CDR3 is TGTGCCAGCAGCGGACAGGGTAGCGGCACAGATACGCAGTATTTT. This translates into CASSGQGSGTDTQYF.

The rearrangement uses TRBV18 and TRBJ2-1, with TRBD1 identical over 7 bases. Germline CDR1 and CDR2: KGHSH and LQKENI. The V segment lost 10 bases and the J segment 4 bases; nucleotides outside the gene matches: 7. The length of the CDR3 is 13 residues. The CDR3 region is CAIPGQIYNEQFF. For the CDR3, the DNA is TGTGCCATCCCGGGACAGATATACAATGAGCAGTTCTTC.

The rearrangement uses TRBV27 and TRBJ2-5; 7 bases fit TRBD2. The CDR3 length is 13 residues. V trimming: 3 bases; J trimming: 4 bases; junction bases outside the gene matches: 2. The V gene's germline CDR1 is MNHEY and CDR2 SMNVEV (reference sequence). The DNA for the CDR3 is TGTGCCAGCAGTTTCGGCGGGGGAGAGACCCAGTACTTC. This encodes CASSFGGGETQYF.

The rearrangement uses TRBV9 and TRBJ1-3, with D possibly TRBD1 on 5 matching bases. Germline lookup yields CDR1 SGDLS and CDR2 YYNGEE. Trimming took off 4 bases at V and 6 bases at J, with 17 bases between the two ends. This CDR3 has 15 residues. The chain's CDR3 is CASSPPGQGINTIYF. The CDR3 DNA sequence: TGTGCCAGCAGCCCCCCCGGGCAGGGAATAAACACCATATATTTT.

This chain connects TRBV5-1 to TRBJ2-1; D may be TRBD2 (5 bases). This CDR3 is 17 amino acids long. CDR1 SGHRS and CDR2 YFSETQ come from the germline V gene. V dropped 4 bases and J dropped 1 base, with 18 bases sitting between them. The CDR3 DNA follows: TGCGCCAGCAGCCTGGGAGCGACCAGTCGTTCCTACAATGAGCAGTTCTTC. This codes for CASSLGATSRSYNEQFF.

This sequence joins TRBV2 and TRBJ1-5; D might be TRBD1 (5 bases). Germline values: CDR1 SNHLY, CDR2 FYNNEI. The CDR3 totals 13 residues. The V gene lost 6 bases and the J gene lost 3 bases, with 9 bases spanning the gap. CDR3 bases: TGTGCCAGCAGGTGGGGGGACAATCAGCCCCAGCATTTT. Protein sequence: CASRWGDNQPQHF.

The chain joins TRBV18 to TRBJ1-1, with D maybe TRBD1 (6 bases). CDR3 size: 13 residues. Germline CDR1 is KGHSH and CDR2 is LQKENI. The germline V and J ends were trimmed by 4 bases and 1 base, with 7 bases remaining between them. The CDR3 region is CASSQGENTEAFF. The CDR3 nucleotides read TGTGCCAGCTCACAGGGGGAGAACACTGAAGCTTTCTTT. The variable domain in full, completed from reference TRBV18 and TRBJ1-1, reads NAGVMQNPRHLVRRRGQEARLRCSPMKGHSHVYWYRQLPEEGLKFMVYLQKENIIDESGMPKERFSAEFPKEGPSILRIQQVVRGDSAAYFCASSQGENTEAFFGQGTRLTVV.

V usage is TRBV25-1 and J usage is TRBJ1-2, with 12 nucleotides matching TRBD1. Germline CDR1 MGHDK, CDR2 SYGVNS. CDR3 length equals 17 residues. Trimming at V came to 8 bases and at J to 2 bases, leaving 12 bases not matched to a gene. CDR3 residues: CASSPGTGGVANYGYTF. The CDR3 nucleotides read TGTGCCAGCTCCCCCGGGACAGGGGGCGTAGCGAACTATGGCTACACCTTC.

The chain is built from TRBV30 and TRBJ1-3; no definite D call. This CDR3 is built from 13 residues. Trimming left V 0 bases short and J 0 bases short, with 3 bases between. The germline V gene has CDR1 GTSNPN and CDR2 SVGIG (reference sequence). CDR3 amino acids: CAWSVSSGNTIYF. The DNA for the CDR3 is TGTGCCTGGAGTGTTAGCTCTGGAAACACCATATATTTT. Full variable domain (outside the CDR3, taken from reference TRBV30 and TRBJ1-3): SQTIHQWPATLVQPVGSPLSLECTVEGTSNPNLYWYRQAAGRGLQLLFYSVGIGQISSEVPQNLSASRPQDRQFILSSKKLLLSDSGFYLCAWSVSSGNTIYFGEGSWLTVV.

The chain couples TRBV5-5 to TRBJ2-7; TRBD1 matches at 11 bases. Looked up from germline, CDR1 is SGHKS and CDR2 is YYEKEE (reference sequence). The CDR3 contains 13 residues. With 7 bases clipped from V and 4 bases from J, the junction kept 4 bases outside the gene matches. The DNA for the CDR3 is TGTGCCAGCGATGGGACAGGGGGGTACGAGCAGTACTTC. This codes for CASDGTGGYEQYF. Full variable domain (rest looked up from reference TRBV5-5 and TRBJ2-7): DAGVTQSPTHLIKTRGQQVTLRCSPISGHKSVSWYQQVLGQGPQFIFQYYEKEERGRGNFPDRFSARQFPNYSSELNVNALLLGDSALYLCASDGTGGYEQYFGPGTRLTVT.